The entry below describes one T cell receptor (beta chain). Generated by immunoSEQ multiplex PCR, the TCRdb table keeps only in-frame clones and is missing some. The sample shows roughly 32,000 clones, 85% to 95% of them seen only once. This sample was taken from a study of T cell changes during pregnancy in multiple sclerosis. The V and J ends lost 6 bases and 5 bases, in that order; junction bases with no gene match: 9. The length of the CDR3 is 15 residues. Germline V gene sequence: CDR1 MNHNS, CDR2 SASEGT. The receptor was isolated from a female donor with multiple sclerosis, enrolled in a pregnancy study. This chain connects TRBV6-1 to TRBJ2-4; 8 positions match TRBD2. The specimen comprised CD4+ T cells from peripheral blood mononuclear cells, sampled in the second trimester of pregnancy. CDR3 amino acids: CASSPPGGLQNIQYF. The DNA for the CDR3 is TGTGCCAGCAGCCCCCCGGGGGGGTTGCAAAACATTCAGTACTTC.